One sample yielded the 20 T cell receptor beta chains listed below, sequenced in a study of beta chain features in type 1 diabetes. cDNA synthesis used the whole RNA isolate, giving expressed TCRB sequences. The data were produced by immunoSEQ multiplex PCR, yet TCRdb's version contains in-frame clones alone and is incomplete. This sample has some 150,000 clones, with roughly 10% found just once. Sequenced input: central memory CD4+ T cells from blood. Receptors originate from a woman in her thirties or forties in good health.

This clone was seen only a few times. V and J are TRBV19 and TRBJ2-2; D is ambiguous. The V end was cut by 1 base, the J end by 5 bases, with 8 bases between. The CDR3 runs 14 residues. CDR1 is LNHDA, CDR2 SQIVND, per germline (reference sequence). The CDR3 is CASSIGEWTGELFF. The DNA for the CDR3 is TGTGCCAGTAGTATAGGAGAGTGGACCGGGGAGCTGTTTTTT.

V and J are TRBV5-1 and TRBJ2-2, with 8 positions matching TRBD1. The V gene end was trimmed by 1 base and the J gene end by 7 bases; junction bases not matched to a gene: 3. This CDR3 comprises 14 residues. CDR1 SGHRS and CDR2 YFSETQ come from the germline V gene. This CDR3 is CASSLRGTGGELFF. In DNA form, the CDR3 reads TGCGCCAGCAGCTTGCGGGGGACAGGCGGGGAGCTGTTTTTT.

This clone was counted a few times. This CDR3 is also generated by other DNA sequences in the sample. This rearrangement joins TRBV11-2 to TRBJ2-3, with D possibly TRBD2 on 5 matching bases. In germline, CDR1 is SGHAT, CDR2 FQNNGV. CDR3 length: 14 residues. V dropped 1 base and J dropped 0 bases, with 5 bases sitting between them. CDR3: CASSLGRSTDTQYF. The CDR3, as DNA: TGTGCCAGCAGCTTAGGGAGGAGCACAGATACGCAGTATTTT. Full variable domain (missing parts from reference TRBV11-2 and TRBJ2-3): EAGVAQSPRYKIIEKRQSVAFWCNPISGHATLYWYQQILGQGPKLLIQFQNNGVVDDSQLPKDRFSAERLKGVDSTLKIQPAKLEDSAVYLCASSLGRSTDTQYFGPGTRLTVL.

The chain carries TRBV5-5 and TRBJ1-5; TRBD1 matches at 8 bases. This CDR3 spans 15 amino acids. V gave up 5 bases and J gave up 5 bases; unmatched junction bases: 9. Germline V gene sequence: CDR1 SGHKS, CDR2 YYEKEE (reference sequence). CDR3 in amino acids: CASRSRDRFDQPQHF. CDR3 nucleotides: TGTGCCAGCAGATCCCGGGACAGGTTCGATCAGCCCCAGCATTTT.

This chain uses TRBV7-2 with TRBJ2-1; TRBD2 matches at 12 bases. Trimming at V came to 5 bases and at J to 3 bases, leaving 2 bases not matched to a gene. The CDR3 extends over 15 amino acids. Germline V gives CDR1 SGHTA, CDR2 FQGNSA. The DNA of the CDR3 is TGTGCCAGCAGCGCTAGCGGGGGGGGCTACAATGAGCAGTTCTTC. Its protein product is CASSASGGGYNEQFF. Variable domain in full (rest from reference TRBV7-2 and TRBJ2-1): GAGVSQSPSNKVTEKGKDVELRCDPISGHTALYWYRQSLGQGLEFLIYFQGNSAPDKSGLPSDRFSAERTGGSVSTLTIQRTQQEDSAVYLCASSASGGGYNEQFFGPGTRLTVL.

This clone has only a few counts. The chain recombines TRBV5-4 with TRBJ2-2; D gene unclear. Germline lookup yields CDR1 SGHNT and CDR2 YYREEE (reference sequence). Between the trimmed V and J ends, which lost 5 bases and 4 bases, there was a span of 15 bases. The CDR3 has 15 amino acids. The CDR3: CASSSRRSVTGELFF. CDR3 nucleotide sequence: TGTGCCAGCAGTTCGCGAAGGAGCGTCACCGGGGAGCTGTTTTTT.

This chain connects TRBV6-5 to TRBJ2-1; tentatively, D is TRBD2 (6 bases). Germline CDR1 and CDR2: MNHEY and SVGAGI. The CDR3 covers 13 residues. Between the trimmed V and J ends, which lost 7 bases and 6 bases, there was a span of 13 bases. In DNA, the CDR3 is TGTGCCAGCACGGGTACTAGCCGCAATGAGCAGTTCTTC. Residues: CASTGTSRNEQFF.

V and J are TRBV18 and TRBJ1-1, with 10 bases fitting TRBD1. There are 17 residues in the CDR3. The trim removed 4 bases at V and 5 bases at J, leaving 13 bases unmatched. From germline, CDR1 is KGHSH and CDR2 LQKENI. CDR3 amino acids: CASSQTKGQGRGTEAFF. The CDR3 bases are TGTGCCAGCTCACAGACTAAGGGACAGGGGAGAGGGACTGAAGCTTTCTTT.

The J gene is TRBJ1-2, the V gene TRBV6-5, with TRBD1 matching 9 bases. After removal of 4 bases from V and 8 bases from J, the junction contained 11 bases not matched to a gene. Germline V lookup: CDR1 MNHEY, CDR2 SVGAGI. CDR3 length: 15 amino acids. CDR3 sequence reads: CASSFGTGRGLGYTF. CDR3 DNA sequence: TGTGCCAGCAGTTTTGGGACAGGGAGGGGCCTCGGCTACACCTTC.

This rearrangement joins TRBV10-3 to TRBJ1-2; 7 bases map to TRBD1. Trimming removed 2 bases from V and 6 bases from J; junction bases left unmatched: 15. Germline loops: CDR1 ENHRY, CDR2 SYGVKD. CDR3 length: 17 amino acids. Here the CDR3 DNA reads TGTGCCATCAGTGAGGCCCCTACGACAGGGTTAGGGGATGGCTACACCTTC. Translating gives CAISEAPTTGLGDGYTF.

This chain uses TRBV19 with TRBJ2-7; the D gene is possibly TRBD2 (6 bases). Germline assignment: CDR1 LNHDA and CDR2 SQIVND (reference sequence). V lost 2 bases and J lost 3, with 14 bases in between. The CDR3 sequence is 15 residues long. DNA of the CDR3: TGTGCCAGTAGTATATCCTTCTCGGGAGACTACGAGCAGTACTTC. Residues: CASSISFSGDYEQYF.

The chain uses TRBV7-9 and TRBJ1-2; 7 bases agree with TRBD1. Germline CDR1 and CDR2: SEHNR and FQNEAQ (reference sequence). CDR3 length: 16 residues. V shed 4 bases, J shed 8 bases, and the junction held 16 bases outside the gene matches. CDR3 region: CASSSLGTVIVDGYTF. Here the CDR3 DNA reads TGTGCCAGCAGCTCTCTCGGGACAGTCATCGTGGACGGCTACACCTTC.

The table lists this clone with a few counts. The chain employs TRBV5-4 and TRBJ1-2; no reliable D call. Germline values: CDR1 SGHNT, CDR2 YYREEE (reference sequence). V shed 4 bases and J shed 2 bases, with 15 bases lying between them. CDR3 size: 15 residues. CDR3: CASSPEVQSNYGYTF. The CDR3 bases are TGTGCCAGCAGCCCCGAGGTGCAATCAAACTATGGCTACACCTTC.

The gene calls are TRBV19 and TRBJ1-5; TRBD1 is a possible D gene (6 bases). Germline loops: CDR1 LNHDA, CDR2 SQIVND (reference sequence). This CDR3 spans 12 amino acids. Trimming removed 7 bases at V and 5 bases at J, with 9 bases between. The chain's CDR3 is CASKNRDQPQHF. Written as DNA, the CDR3 is TGTGCCAGTAAGAACAGGGATCAGCCCCAGCATTTT.

In its sample, this clone was seen many times. The rearrangement uses TRBV16 and TRBJ1-2; 7 bases line up with TRBD1. The CDR3 runs 13 residues. Germline V lookup: CDR1 KGHSY, CDR2 FQNENV. Trimming cost V 5 bases and J 3 bases; bases outside gene matches: 3. Written as DNA, the CDR3 is TGTGCCAGCAGCACGCAGGGGGACTATGGCTACACCTTC. Its protein product is CASSTQGDYGYTF.

This clone appeared many times. This chain uses TRBV19 with TRBJ2-2; no definite D call. Germline loops: CDR1 LNHDA, CDR2 SQIVND (reference sequence). This CDR3 contains 15 residues. Trimming shortened V by 3 bases and J by 0 bases, and 8 bases separated the two germline ends. The chain's CDR3 is CASSITRPNTGELFF. The CDR3 nucleotides read TGTGCCAGTAGTATCACCAGGCCGAACACCGGGGAGCTGTTTTTT.

This clone has ten or more counts. Other DNA sequences in the same sample also yield this CDR3. This rearrangement joins TRBV14 to TRBJ1-1; D gene ambiguous. Deletions cut 3 bases from V and 10 bases from J, with 15 bases between. CDR1 is SGHDN and CDR2 is FVKESK in the germline V gene. CDR3 length: 13 residues. The CDR3 nucleotides read TGTGCCAGCAGCCAGAAGTCTTCGAACGGAGCTTTCTTT. Residues: CASSQKSSNGAFF.

The chain links TRBV5-8 to TRBJ2-3, with TRBD2 matching 8 bases. V trimming: 7 bases; J trimming: 12 bases; junction bases outside the gene matches: 10. The CDR3 consists of 12 residues. Germline-derived CDR1 and CDR2 are SGHTS and YDEGEE. The CDR3 is CASAPIRGGQYF. CDR3 nucleotide sequence: TGTGCCAGCGCCCCTATTCGGGGGGGCCAGTATTTT. Full variable domain (outside the CDR3, taken from reference TRBV5-8 and TRBJ2-3): EAGVTQSPTHLIKTRGQQATLRCSPISGHTSVYWYQQALGLGLQFLLWYDEGEERNRGNFPPRFSGRQFPNYSSELNVNALELEDSALYLCASAPIRGGQYFGPGTRLTVL.

The chain combines TRBV21-1 with TRBJ1-2; the table's D call, TRBD1, has no DNA check behind it. TRBV21-1 is described as a pseudogene. This CDR3 is 15 amino acids long. CDR3 sequence: CASSNRNRIKYGYTF. In DNA, the CDR3 is TGTGCCAGCAGCAATAGAAACAGGATTAAGTATGGCTACACCTTC.

The gene calls are TRBV6-5 and TRBJ2-7; D uncertain. The CDR3 sequence is 16 residues long. Germline values: CDR1 MNHEY, CDR2 SVGAGI. Trimming took 0 bases from V and 6 from J, leaving 18 bases between them. In DNA, the CDR3 is TGTGCCAGCAGTTACTCATTATTAGTAAATCCGGGCGAGCAGTACTTC. It is translated as CASSYSLLVNPGEQYF.